These 19 T cell receptor beta chains share one sample of origin, sequenced in a study of blood T cell repertoires in COVID-19. The protocol was immunoSEQ multiplex PCR, while the TCRdb copy is restricted to in-frame clones and leaves out a portion. The data contain about 96,000 clones, approximately 84% of them singletons. Source material: peripheral blood. These receptors originate from a woman in her fifties or sixties with acute or convalescent COVID-19.

The chain uses TRBV4-1 and TRBJ1-5; 10 bases align to TRBD1. V trimming: 3 bases; J trimming: 6 bases; junction bases outside the gene matches: 5. Germline V gene sequence: CDR1 MGHRA, CDR2 YSYEKL. The CDR3 spans 15 residues. DNA of the CDR3: TGCGCCAGCAGCCATGAGACAGGGGGCTTTCAGCCCCAGCATTTT. Amino acids: CASSHETGGFQPQHF.

The J gene is TRBJ1-1, the V gene TRBV10-3; D is unclear. Germline CDR1 and CDR2: ENHRY and SYGVKD. The V end lost 6 bases, the J end lost 1 base, and 9 bases lay between the germline ends. The CDR3 extends over 13 amino acids. CDR3 sequence: CAIRTRENTEAFF. For the CDR3, the DNA is TGTGCCATCAGGACCCGGGAGAACACTGAAGCTTTCTTT.

The chain couples TRBV24-1 to TRBJ1-1, with D perhaps TRBD1 (6 bases). The germline CDR1 and CDR2 sequences are KGHDR and SFDVKD. V lost 7 bases, J lost 4 bases, and 18 bases lay in between. This CDR3 contains 15 residues. The CDR3 here is CATRAGSDRTTEAFF. CDR3 nucleotides: TGTGCCACCAGGGCTGGATCTGACAGGACCACTGAAGCTTTCTTT.

This clone has at least ten counts. The V call is TRBV4-1, the J call TRBJ2-1; D uncertain. The CDR3 runs 16 residues. The ends were cut back, 1 base at V and 0 bases at J, with 10 bases in the middle. Germline CDR1 is MGHRA and CDR2 is YSYEKL. For the CDR3, the DNA is TGCGCCAGCAGCCAAGTCAATCTAGTCTCCTACAATGAGCAGTTCTTC. The encoded protein is CASSQVNLVSYNEQFF.

The V and J genes are TRBV7-9 and TRBJ1-1, with TRBD1 matching 7 bases. The CDR3 loop spans 14 amino acids. The germline V gene has CDR1 SEHNR and CDR2 FQNEAQ (reference sequence). V lost 2 bases and J lost 4; bases outside the gene matches: 4. The CDR3 loop is CASSLKGAGTEAFF. The CDR3 region has the DNA TGTGCCAGCAGCTTAAAGGGGGCGGGCACTGAAGCTTTCTTT. The whole variable domain, filled in from reference TRBV7-9 and TRBJ1-1, reads DTGVSQNPRHKITKRGQNVTFRCDPISEHNRLYWYRQTLGQGPEFLTYFQNEAQLEKSRLLSDRFSAERPKGSFSTLEIQRTEQGDSAMYLCASSLKGAGTEAFFGQGTRLTVV.

V and J are TRBV21-1 and TRBJ1-2; TRBD1, the D gene given by the table, was not confirmed from the DNA. TRBV21-1 is noted as a pseudogene. The CDR3 extends over 16 amino acids. The CDR3 protein is CASSSSPRGGRYGYTF. The CDR3 coding sequence is TGTGCCAGCAGCTCGAGTCCCAGGGGCGGTCGCTATGGCTACACCTTC.

The genes are TRBV30 and TRBJ2-5, with TRBD2 matching 8 bases. The junction had 16 bases not matched to a gene; V was cut back by 3 bases and J by 4 bases. Germline V gives CDR1 GTSNPN, CDR2 SVGIG (reference sequence). CDR3 length: 17 amino acids. In DNA, the CDR3 is TGTGCCTGGAGGGTAGGGACTAGGTTGGGTAGGCGAGAGACCCAGTACTTC. This codes for CAWRVGTRLGRRETQYF.

This chain uses TRBV5-1 with TRBJ2-5; TRBD2 matches at 12 bases. Germline assignment: CDR1 SGHRS and CDR2 YFSETQ. The trim removed 0 bases at V and 10 bases at J, leaving 4 bases unmatched. The CDR3 spans 14 residues. DNA of the CDR3: TGCGCCAGCAGCTTGGCTAGCGGGGGGGGTCACCAGTACTTC. The encoded protein is CASSLASGGGHQYF.

The CDR3 loop reads CASSFQTGSYEQYF. In DNA form, the CDR3 reads TGTGCCAGCAGCTTTCAAACAGGATCCTACGAGCAGTACTTC. The chain joins TRBV7-2 to TRBJ2-7; D might be TRBD1 (5 bases). Germline V gives CDR1 SGHTA, CDR2 FQGNSA. This CDR3 contains 14 residues. With 3 bases removed from V and 1 base from J, the gap between germline ends came to 10 bases.

CDR3 in amino acids: CSVREGGETEAFF. CDR3 sequence (DNA): TGCAGCGTTAGAGAGGGAGGTGAGACTGAAGCTTTCTTT. The V and J genes are TRBV29-1 and TRBJ1-1, with unresolved D. Germline V gene sequence: CDR1 SQVTM, CDR2 ANQGSEA. V was shortened by 5 bases and J by 5 bases, with 15 bases between the two germline ends. CDR3 length: 13 amino acids.

The CDR3 DNA sequence: TGTGCCAGCAGTGCCGCGGAAGGTCCCTACGAGCAGTACTTC. This translates into CASSAAEGPYEQYF. The V gene is TRBV11-2, the J gene TRBJ2-7; unclear D gene. Deletions cut 6 bases from V and 2 bases from J, with 14 bases between. The germline gives CDR1 SGHAT, CDR2 FQNNGV. The CDR3 sequence is 14 residues long.

The J gene is TRBJ2-3, the V gene TRBV10-1; TRBD2 matches at 10 bases. The CDR3 spans 14 residues. V lost 6 bases, J lost 3 bases, and 3 bases stayed unmatched. Germline V lookup: CDR1 WNHNN, CDR2 SYGVQD (reference sequence). The CDR3, as DNA: TGCGCCAGCAGCCCTAGCGGGGGAACAGATACGCAGTATTTT. This codes for CASSPSGGTDTQYF.

This rearrangement joins TRBV2 to TRBJ2-1, with 10 positions matching TRBD2. Germline CDR1 is SNHLY and CDR2 is FYNNEI. The length of the CDR3 is 15 residues. The V gene end was trimmed by 5 bases and the J gene end by 3 bases; junction bases not matched to a gene: 4. The CDR3 coding sequence is TGTGCCAGCAGTCCAGCGGGGGGGCTCTACAATGAGCAGTTCTTC. Amino acid sequence: CASSPAGGLYNEQFF.

The chain employs TRBV27 and TRBJ1-3; D not certain. The V gene lost 0 bases and the J gene lost 0 bases, with 9 bases spanning the gap. Germline lookup yields CDR1 MNHEY and CDR2 SMNVEV (reference sequence). There are 16 residues in the CDR3. The CDR3 loop reads CASSLSYSLSGNTIYF. The CDR3 coding sequence is TGTGCCAGCAGTTTATCGTACAGTCTCTCTGGAAACACCATATATTTT.

The sample holds one count of this clone. The J gene is TRBJ1-5, the V gene TRBV6-5; the D is unclear. Germline V gives CDR1 MNHEY, CDR2 SVGAGI. CDR3 length equals 14 residues. With 6 bases removed from V and 4 bases from J, the gap between germline ends came to 13 bases. The CDR3 sequence: CASSRTTENQPQHF. CDR3 DNA sequence: TGTGCCAGCAGCCGCACCACAGAGAATCAGCCCCAGCATTTT.

The chain carries TRBV5-5 and TRBJ1-1; D may be TRBD1 (5 bases). The V gene lost 4 bases and the J gene lost 1 base, with 8 bases spanning the gap. The CDR3 is made up of 13 amino acids. Per the germline V gene, CDR1 is SGHKS and CDR2 is YYEKEE (reference sequence). This CDR3 reads CASSRTGNTEAFF. The DNA for the CDR3 is TGTGCCAGCAGCAGAACAGGGAACACTGAAGCTTTCTTT.

This clone was observed a handful of times. The rearrangement uses TRBV7-8 and TRBJ2-7, with 9 bases lining up with TRBD1. The CDR3 runs 15 residues. Germline values: CDR1 SGHVS, CDR2 FQNEAQ. V gave up 1 base and J gave up 5 bases; unmatched junction bases: 6. The CDR3 nucleotides read TGTGCCAGCAGCTTAGTATTACAGGGGGCCCACGAGCAGTACTTC. Translation: CASSLVLQGAHEQYF.

The chain employs TRBV30 and TRBJ1-5; 8 positions agree with TRBD1. The germline V gene encodes CDR1 GTSNPN and CDR2 SVGIG (reference sequence). CDR3 length: 16 residues. The V gene end was trimmed by 2 bases and the J gene end by 5 bases; junction bases not matched to a gene: 11. The CDR3 coding sequence is TGTGCCTGGAGTACACTCGGACAGGGAGACGATCAGCCCCAGCATTTT. Translation gives CAWSTLGQGDDQPQHF.

V and J are TRBV4-1 and TRBJ1-5; no reliable D call. In germline, CDR1 is MGHRA, CDR2 YSYEKL. Trimming took 0 bases from V and 3 from J, leaving 6 bases between them. CDR3 length: 14 amino acids. The CDR3 here is CASSQDRDNQPQHF. CDR3 DNA: TGCGCCAGCAGCCAAGATAGAGACAATCAGCCCCAGCATTTT.